This T cell receptor (beta chain) appears in the sequencing data of a study of shared clonotypes between healthy human individuals. General study findings and limits: Sequencing depth was expected to influence donor clonotype sharing.

The assay was carried out at the deep level. Bulk PBMC genomic DNA spanned ten immunoSEQ deep plates. Repertoires were generated with immunoSEQ multiplex PCR, while TCRdb's copy carries only in-frame clones and drops some. The sample gives about 490,000 clones, 60% to 85% of which show up once; 13% is in the top ten. The CDR3 length is 14 residues. V was pared by 0 bases and J by 0 bases, with 5 bases between. From germline, CDR1 is SGHTA and CDR2 FQGNSA. Donation came from healthy HIV-negative adults that had no recent acute infections or vaccinations. In this sample, this clone turned up once. Its antigen is not identified.

The source material was PBMCs. The TCR originated in a woman in her thirties or forties in good health. Some clones in this sample may be carry-over from other donors' samples. The chain links TRBV7-2 to TRBJ1-2; the D is unclear. CDR3 coding DNA: TGTGCCAGCAGCTTAGCCGGGTCTAACTATGGCTACACCTTC. This sequence encodes CASSLAGSNYGYTF.